This T cell receptor (beta chain) appears in the sequencing data of a study of siplizumab effects on memory and regulatory T cells. Study-level results: Suppression by proliferating Tregs derived from siplizumab cultures was not verified. The alloresponse seemed to draw substantially on naive T cells, which appeared more diverse than memory cells.

V gave up 0 bases and J gave up 3 bases, with 7 bases separating them. Germline V gene data show CDR1 as SGHNT and CDR2 as YYREEE (reference sequence). The CDR3 consists of 14 residues. TCRdb's copy holds only in-frame clones and misses some; the assay was immunoSEQ multiplex PCR. There are about 120,000 clones in the sample; roughly 92% occur only once, and 1% to 1.5% lies in the top ten. Note on this clone: Its antigen is not known.

Sequenced material: CD4+ T cells sorted from blood. The receptor was isolated from a human donor in good health. J is TRBJ2-1 and V is TRBV5-4; possibly TRBD1 for D (6 bases). The CDR3 DNA is TGTGCCAGCAGCTTGGAAGGGGGCTACAATGAGCAGTTCTTC. This translates into CASSLEGGYNEQFF.